These 19 T cell receptor beta chains came from one sample sequenced in a study of blood T cells in healthy people across ages. The second PCR ran about 6 to 12 cycles with a sample-barcoded 5' primer and J-beta primers. TCRdb analysed the 5' RACE reads with MiXCR anew, one entry per CDR3 protein. The table records 650,000 to 1,000,000 distinct CDR3 sequences, roughly 34% of them present only once. The sample taken for sequencing was blood. The receptors were sampled from a man younger than 35 in good health.

This clonotype was found a few times. The rearrangement joins TRBV5-1 to TRBJ2-3; a weak D match, TRBD2 (5 bases). The CDR3 contains 16 residues. The germline CDR1 and CDR2 sequences are SGHRS and YFSETQ. Trimming took off 2 bases at V and 5 bases at J, with 18 bases between the two ends. The CDR3: CASSFADYKKLDTQYF. Here the CDR3 DNA reads TGCGCCAGCAGCTTCGCTGACTACAAGAAGTTAGATACGCAGTATTTT.

This clonotype was seen at least ten times. This chain uses TRBV12-3 or TRBV12-4 with TRBJ2-3; 9 nucleotides agree with TRBD2. V shed 6 bases and J 3 bases; nucleotides not matched to a gene: 4. This CDR3 contains 14 residues. CDR3 in DNA: TGTGCCAGCAGCACGAGCGGGGGGACAGATACGCAGTATTTT. This gives the protein CASSTSGGTDTQYF.

In its sample, this clonotype was seen a few times. The rearrangement joins TRBV3-1 to TRBJ2-7; D remains unclear. Trimming stripped 1 base from V and 3 bases from J, with 10 bases between. Germline CDR1 reads LGHDT; CDR2 reads YNNKEL (reference sequence). This CDR3 comprises 14 residues. The CDR3 sequence is CASSQGAGNYEQYF. In DNA, the CDR3 is TGTGCCAGCAGCCAAGGAGCAGGAAACTACGAGCAGTACTTC.

CDR3 coding DNA: TGTGCCAGCAGTGAAGGGGCGCAGGAGTACTTC. Translation: CASSEGAQEYF. The chain employs TRBV6-1 and TRBJ2-7; D is unclear. This CDR3 comprises 11 residues. Trimming took off 1 base at V and 11 bases at J, with 9 bases between the two ends. The germline V gene has CDR1 MNHNS and CDR2 SASEGT.

The count of this clonotype is one. This may be a read error, as it is one base from a much larger clone. The chain links TRBV3-1 to TRBJ1-2, with 11 bases fitting TRBD1. This CDR3 has 14 residues. CDR1 is LGHDT and CDR2 is YNNKEL in the germline V gene (reference sequence). The junction had 12 bases not matched to a gene; V was cut back by 6 bases and J by 12 bases. The DNA for the CDR3 is TGTGCCAGCAGGAGAGGACAGGGGGCTGGAGGCCACACCTTC. It translates to CASRRGQGAGGHTF.

The chain joins TRBV4-3 to TRBJ2-3; D possibly uses TRBD1 or TRBD2 (5 bases each). CDR1 is LGHNA, CDR2 YSLEER, per germline. The V and J ends lost 0 bases and 4 bases respectively, with 14 bases between them. The length of the CDR3 is 16 residues. The CDR3 DNA reads as TGCGCCAGCAGCCAAGATCTTAGGCCGGGGCCAGATACGCAGTATTTT. This codes for CASSQDLRPGPDTQYF.

V usage is TRBV3-1 and J usage is TRBJ1-2; D gene ambiguous. The CDR3 contains 13 residues. V was pared by 0 bases and J by 7 bases, with 9 bases between. CDR1 and CDR2 from the germline V gene are LGHDT and YNNKEL (reference sequence). CDR3 residues: CASSQDGIGGYTF. CDR3 coding DNA: TGTGCCAGCAGCCAAGATGGTATAGGTGGCTACACCTTC.

Notes on this clonotype: Germline is not matched at one junction end, which may reflect a read error. This chain joins TRBV4-3 and TRBJ1-3; D not resolved. Germline lookup yields CDR1 LGHNA and CDR2 YSLEER. The CDR3 contains 15 residues. The CDR3 sequence is CASSQDASVGNTIYF. Written as DNA, the CDR3 is TGCGCCAGTAGCCAAGATGCGAGTGTTGGAAACACCATATATTTT.

Note on this clonotype: The junction departs from the called germline gene at one end, perhaps through a read error. The chain carries TRBV28 and TRBJ2-3; 9 nucleotides match TRBD1. The germline V gene has CDR1 MDHEN and CDR2 SYDVKM. This CDR3 comprises 15 residues. The CDR3 region is CASSDRGDSTDTRYF. CDR3 DNA sequence: TGTGCCAGCAGTGACAGGGGGGATTCCACAGATACGCGGTATTTT.

The sample holds a few counts of this clonotype. The V and J genes are TRBV7-9 and TRBJ1-2; 7 bases are shared with TRBD1. Germline CDR1 and CDR2: SEHNR and FQNEAQ (reference sequence). This CDR3 has 17 residues. The V gene end was trimmed by 2 bases and the J gene end by 0 bases; junction bases not matched to a gene: 9. The CDR3: CASSLKQGIQANYGYTF. The CDR3 nucleotides read TGTGCCAGCAGCTTAAAACAGGGGATACAAGCTAACTATGGCTACACCTTC.

This clonotype was recorded a few times. The V and J genes are TRBV5-1 and TRBJ1-2; possible D gene TRBD1, 6 bases. This CDR3 is built from 14 residues. Germline CDR1 and CDR2: SGHRS and YFSETQ. Trimming took 0 bases from V and 6 from J, leaving 12 bases between them. CDR3: CASSLAAGVNGYTF. CDR3 coding DNA: TGCGCCAGCAGCTTGGCAGCAGGGGTTAATGGCTACACCTTC. The full variable domain, in which reference TRBV5-1 and TRBJ1-2 provide the parts outside the CDR3, is KAGVTQTPRYLIKTRGQQVTLSCSPISGHRSVSWYQQTPGQGLQFLFEYFSETQRNKGNFPGRFSGRQFSNSRSEMNVSTLELGDSALYLCASSLAAGVNGYTFGSGTRLTVV.

The chain combines TRBV28 with TRBJ2-2, with unresolved D. The CDR3 has 15 amino acids. In germline, CDR1 is MDHEN, CDR2 SYDVKM. Trimming took 3 bases from V and 1 from J, leaving 9 bases between them. The CDR3 nucleotides are TGTGCCAGCAGTTTTCCAGGAAGGAACACCGGGGAGCTGTTTTTT. Translation: CASSFPGRNTGELFF.

This clonotype was seen a handful of times. The rearrangement links TRBV12-3 or TRBV12-4 to TRBJ2-7; no clear D gene. Trimming cost V 6 bases and J 7 bases, with 16 bases left between them. The CDR3 contains 13 residues. CDR3 sequence: CASRQTGLDEQYF. The CDR3 DNA follows: TGTGCCAGCAGGCAGACTGGGCTTGATGAGCAGTACTTC.

Only a few counts were recorded for this clonotype. V and J are TRBV7-3 and TRBJ2-1; TRBD2 matches at 12 bases. V shed 2 bases and J 8 bases; nucleotides not matched to a gene: 4. The CDR3 extends over 15 amino acids. CDR1 and CDR2 from the germline V gene are SGHTA and FQGTGA. CDR3 nucleotides: TGTGCCAGCAGCTTATCGACTAGCGGGGGTTATGAGCAGTTCTTC. This sequence encodes CASSLSTSGGYEQFF.

This clonotype was picked up a small number of times. The chain has TRBV29-1 and TRBJ2-1; 9 nucleotides align to TRBD1. V was clipped by 6 bases and J by 9 bases; unmatched bases: 15. The CDR3 is 15 residues long. From germline, CDR1 is SQVTM and CDR2 ANQGSEA. As DNA, the CDR3 is TGCAGCGTCGGGACCGGACAGGGGCTGCGCGGTGAGCAGTTCTTC. Its translation: CSVGTGQGLRGEQFF.

This clonotype was recorded once. This chain joins TRBV10-3 and TRBJ1-2; TRBD1 might be the D (6 bases). CDR1 ENHRY and CDR2 SYGVKD come from the germline V gene. Trimming shortened V by 3 bases and J by 5 bases, and 25 bases separated the two germline ends. The CDR3 runs 18 residues. CDR3 region: CAISENRAGDKRGYGYTF. In DNA, the CDR3 is TGTGCCATCAGTGAAAACAGGGCAGGGGATAAGAGAGGGTATGGCTACACCTTC.

This clonotype showed up just a few times. The V call is TRBV4-2, the J call TRBJ1-5; D gene uncertain. The length of the CDR3 is 14 residues. In germline, CDR1 is LGHNA, CDR2 YNFKEQ. Between the trimmed V and J ends, which lost 2 bases and 1 base, there was a span of 6 bases. CDR3 nucleotides: TGTGCCAGCAGCCAATCGCGCAGCAATCAGCCCCAGCATTTT. It translates to CASSQSRSNQPQHF.

As to this clonotype: This may come from a read error, since a much larger clone is one base off. V and J are TRBV7-2 and TRBJ2-5; 9 bases map to TRBD2. The V gene's germline CDR1 is SGHTA and CDR2 FQGNSA. The CDR3 spans 17 residues. The V segment lost 1 base and the J segment 11 bases; nucleotides outside the gene matches: 17. Here the CDR3 reads CASSLVFAGGTYNEQYF. The CDR3 DNA reads as TGTGCCAGCAGCTTAGTCTTTGCGGGGGGGACCTACAATGAGCAGTACTTC.

This clonotype was observed a few times. This chain links TRBV7-9 with TRBJ2-7, with a weak D call TRBD2 (5 bases). V was cut by 5 bases and J by 0 bases, with 17 bases left in between. Per the germline V gene, CDR1 is SEHNR and CDR2 is FQNEAQ (reference sequence). CDR3 size: 16 residues. CDR3 in DNA: TGTGCCAGCAGCAGAGCCGGAGGCGAGAGCTCCTACGAGCAGTACTTC. This sequence encodes CASSRAGGESSYEQYF. Full variable domain (remainder filled in from reference TRBV7-9 and TRBJ2-7): DTGVSQNPRHKITKRGQNVTFRCDPISEHNRLYWYRQTLGQGPEFLTYFQNEAQLEKSRLLSDRFSAERPKGSFSTLEIQRTEQGDSAMYLCASSRAGGESSYEQYFGPGTRLTVT.